Each of the 6 T cell receptor beta chains below was sequenced from the same sample in a study of molecular identifiers for immune sequencing clone quantification. TCRdb reanalysed the PCR reads using MiXCR and keeps one entry per CDR3 protein. This sample has some 650,000 distinct CDR3 sequences, with 15% to 20% found just once. The specimen was naive CD8+ T cells from blood, with Jurkat cell RNA spiked in. As to subset: FACS-sorted CD8+CD4-CCR7+CD45RA+ naive T cells. The receptors were gathered from a human donor in good health. Some libraries in this study had Jurkat cell RNA spiked in.

The gene calls are TRBV20-1 and TRBJ2-5; TRBD2 matches at 8 bases. The CDR3 contains 13 residues. Germline V gene data show CDR1 as DFQATT and CDR2 as SNEGSKA (reference sequence). Trimming cost V 6 bases and J 2 bases; bases outside gene matches: 5. CDR3 bases: TGCAGTGCCCAAACTAGCGGACAAGAGACCCAGTACTTC. Protein product: CSAQTSGQETQYF.

This clonotype has a count of ten or more. This chain connects TRBV3-1 to TRBJ2-3, with D hard to call. The germline V gene encodes CDR1 LGHDT and CDR2 YNNKEL (reference sequence). CDR3 length: 15 amino acids. Trimming took off 3 bases at V and 4 bases at J, with 14 bases between the two ends. CDR3 bases: TGTGCCAGCAGCCAGCCTTCTCAAGGGTCAGATACGCAGTATTTT. It specifies CASSQPSQGSDTQYF.

This clonotype has ten or more counts. The chain has TRBV9 and TRBJ1-5; a possible D gene is TRBD1 (6 bases). The V and J ends lost 3 bases and 4 bases respectively, with 14 bases between them. This CDR3 contains 15 residues. Per the germline V gene, CDR1 is SGDLS and CDR2 is YYNGEE. The chain's CDR3 is CASSEGGDPNQPQHF. The DNA of the CDR3 is TGTGCCAGCAGCGAAGGGGGGGATCCGAATCAGCCCCAGCATTTT.

This clonotype was counted ten times or more. The chain has TRBV7-2 and TRBJ2-2; tentative D call: TRBD1 (5 bases). The CDR3 has 15 amino acids. V lost 2 bases, J lost 6 bases, and 13 bases lay in between. From germline, CDR1 is SGHTA and CDR2 FQGNSA. The CDR3: CASSLKGVLAGELFF. The CDR3 nucleotides read TGTGCCAGCAGCTTAAAAGGGGTCCTAGCCGGGGAGCTGTTTTTT.

About this clonotype itself: Germline is not matched at one junction end, which may reflect a read error. The V call is TRBV13, the J call TRBJ2-6; 8 bases agree with TRBD1. This CDR3 has 17 amino acids. CDR1 PRHDT and CDR2 FYEKMQ come from the germline V gene (reference sequence). CDR3 sequence: CASSLGQGAAGANVLAF. The CDR3 DNA is TGTGCCAGCAGCTTAGGGCAGGGGGCTGCTGGGGCCAACGTCCTGGCTTTC. The full variable domain, completed using reference TRBV13 and TRBJ2-6, is AAGVIQSPRHLIKEKRETATLKCYPIPRHDTVYWYQQGPGQDPQFLISFYEKMQSDKGSIPDRFSAQQFSDYHSELNMSSLELGDSALYFCASSLGQGAAGANVLAFGAGSRLTVL.

This clonotype has a count of ten or more. The chain is built from TRBV6-2 or TRBV6-3 and TRBJ1-5, with 10 bases that match TRBD1. The length of the CDR3 is 16 residues. Germline lookup yields CDR1 MNHEY and CDR2 SVGEGT. Trimming removed 0 bases from V and 8 bases from J; junction bases left unmatched: 7. CDR3 amino acids: CASSYSKTGGFEPQHF. The CDR3 DNA sequence: TGTGCCAGCAGTTACTCGAAGACAGGGGGCTTTGAGCCCCAGCATTTT.